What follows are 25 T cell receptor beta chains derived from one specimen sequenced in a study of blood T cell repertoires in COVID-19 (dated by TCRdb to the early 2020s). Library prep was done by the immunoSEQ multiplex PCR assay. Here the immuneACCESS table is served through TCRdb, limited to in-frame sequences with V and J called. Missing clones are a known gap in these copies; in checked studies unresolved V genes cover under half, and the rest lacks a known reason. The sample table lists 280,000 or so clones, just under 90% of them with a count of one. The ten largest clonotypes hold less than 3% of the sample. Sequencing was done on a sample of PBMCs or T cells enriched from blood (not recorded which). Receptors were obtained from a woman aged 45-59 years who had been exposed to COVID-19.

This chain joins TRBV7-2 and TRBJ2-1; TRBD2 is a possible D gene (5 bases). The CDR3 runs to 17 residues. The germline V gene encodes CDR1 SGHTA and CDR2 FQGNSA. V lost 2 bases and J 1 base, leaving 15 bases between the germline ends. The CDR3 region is CASSLRPGDTSYNEQFF. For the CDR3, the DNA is TGTGCCAGCAGCTTAAGGCCCGGGGATACTTCCTACAATGAGCAGTTCTTC.

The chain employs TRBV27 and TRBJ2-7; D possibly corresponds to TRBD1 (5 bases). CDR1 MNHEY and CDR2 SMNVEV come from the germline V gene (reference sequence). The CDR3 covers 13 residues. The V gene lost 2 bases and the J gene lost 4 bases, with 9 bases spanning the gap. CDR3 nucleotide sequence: TGTGCCAGCAGTTTAGAATCAGGGTACGAGCAGTACTTC. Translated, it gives CASSLESGYEQYF.

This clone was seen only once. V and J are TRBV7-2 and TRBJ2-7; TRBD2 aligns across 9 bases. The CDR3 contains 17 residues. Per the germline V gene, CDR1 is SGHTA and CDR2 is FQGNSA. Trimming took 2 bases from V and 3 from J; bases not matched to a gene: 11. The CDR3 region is CASSLMGPTSGYYEQYF. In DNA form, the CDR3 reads TGTGCCAGCAGCTTAATGGGTCCGACTAGCGGATACTACGAGCAGTACTTC.

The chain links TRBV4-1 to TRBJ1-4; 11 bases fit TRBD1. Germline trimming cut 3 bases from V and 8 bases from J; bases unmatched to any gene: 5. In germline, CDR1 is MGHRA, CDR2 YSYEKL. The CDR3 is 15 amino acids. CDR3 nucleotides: TGCGCCAGCAGCCATGGACAGGGGGCGCGAGAAAAACTGTTTTTT. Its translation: CASSHGQGAREKLFF.

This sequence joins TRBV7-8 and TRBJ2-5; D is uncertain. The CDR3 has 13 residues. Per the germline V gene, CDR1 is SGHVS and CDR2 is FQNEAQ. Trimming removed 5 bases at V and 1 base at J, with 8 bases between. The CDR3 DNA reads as TGTGCCAGCAGCCCGCAGGTCCAAGAGACCCAGTACTTC. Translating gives CASSPQVQETQYF. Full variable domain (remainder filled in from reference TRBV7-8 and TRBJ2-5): GAGVSQSPRYKVAKRGQDVALRCDPISGHVSLFWYQQALGQGPEFLTYFQNEAQLDKSGLPSDRFFAERPEGSVSTLKIQRTQQEDSAVYLCASSPQVQETQYFGPGTRLLVL.

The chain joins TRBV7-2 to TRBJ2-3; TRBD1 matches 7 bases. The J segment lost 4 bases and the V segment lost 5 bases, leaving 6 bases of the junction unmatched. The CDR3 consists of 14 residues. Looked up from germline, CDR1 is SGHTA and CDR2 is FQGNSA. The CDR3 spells CASSPTGSADTQYF. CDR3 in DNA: TGTGCCAGCAGCCCGACAGGGTCGGCAGATACGCAGTATTTT.

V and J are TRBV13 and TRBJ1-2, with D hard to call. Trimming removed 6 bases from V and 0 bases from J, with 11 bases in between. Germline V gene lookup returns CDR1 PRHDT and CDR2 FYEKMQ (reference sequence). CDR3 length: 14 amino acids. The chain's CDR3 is CASSYPLANYGYTF. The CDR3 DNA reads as TGTGCCAGCAGTTACCCGTTAGCTAACTATGGCTACACCTTC.

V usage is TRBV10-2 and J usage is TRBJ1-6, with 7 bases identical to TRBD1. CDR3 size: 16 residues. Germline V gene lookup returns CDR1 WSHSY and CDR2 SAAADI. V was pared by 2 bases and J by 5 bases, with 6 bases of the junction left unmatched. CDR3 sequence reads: CASSETGTANNSPLHF. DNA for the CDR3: TGCGCCAGCAGTGAGACCGGGACAGCAAATAATTCACCCCTCCACTTT.

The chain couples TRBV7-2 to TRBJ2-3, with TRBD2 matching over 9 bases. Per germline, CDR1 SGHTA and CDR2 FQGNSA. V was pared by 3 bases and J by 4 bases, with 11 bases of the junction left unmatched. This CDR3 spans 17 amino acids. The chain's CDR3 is CASSFSGGLGLADTQYF. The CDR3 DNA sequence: TGTGCCAGCAGCTTTAGCGGGGGACTGGGTTTGGCAGATACGCAGTATTTT. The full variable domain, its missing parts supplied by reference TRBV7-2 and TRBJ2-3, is GAGVSQSPSNKVTEKGKDVELRCDPISGHTALYWYRQSLGQGLEFLIYFQGNSAPDKSGLPSDRFSAERTGGSVSTLTIQRTQQEDSAVYLCASSFSGGLGLADTQYFGPGTRLTVL.

CDR3 DNA: TGTGCCAGCAGACTAAACGCTCGGGCTAATGAAAAACTGTTTTTT. This sequence encodes CASRLNARANEKLFF. This chain links TRBV27 with TRBJ1-4; no firm D call. The CDR3 is 15 amino acids. V was cut by 6 bases and J by 3 bases, with 14 bases left in between. Germline V gives CDR1 MNHEY, CDR2 SMNVEV (reference sequence).

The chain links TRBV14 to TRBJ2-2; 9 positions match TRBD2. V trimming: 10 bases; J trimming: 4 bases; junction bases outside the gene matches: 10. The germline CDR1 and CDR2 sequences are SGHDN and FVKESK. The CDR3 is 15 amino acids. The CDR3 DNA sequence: TGTGCCACAGAGAAGGGACTAGCCGTCACCGGGGAGCTGTTTTTT. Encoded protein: CATEKGLAVTGELFF. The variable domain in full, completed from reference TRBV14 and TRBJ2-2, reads EAGVTQFPSHSVIEKGQTVTLRCDPISGHDNLYWYRRVMGKEIKFLLHFVKESKQDESGMPNNRFLAERTGGTYSTLKVQPAELEDSGVYFCATEKGLAVTGELFFGEGSRLTVL.

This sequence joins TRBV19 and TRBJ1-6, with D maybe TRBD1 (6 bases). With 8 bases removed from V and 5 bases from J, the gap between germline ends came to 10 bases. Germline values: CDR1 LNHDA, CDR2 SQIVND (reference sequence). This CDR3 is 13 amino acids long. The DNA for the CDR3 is TGTGCCAGTGAACAGGGCCATAATTCACCCCTCCACTTT. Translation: CASEQGHNSPLHF.

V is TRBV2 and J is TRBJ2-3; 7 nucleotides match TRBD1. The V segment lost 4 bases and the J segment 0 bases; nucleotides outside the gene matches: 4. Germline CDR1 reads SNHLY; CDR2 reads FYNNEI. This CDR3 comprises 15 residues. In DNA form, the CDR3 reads TGTGCCAGCAGTGGGGACAGTACTAGCACAGATACGCAGTATTTT. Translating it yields CASSGDSTSTDTQYF.

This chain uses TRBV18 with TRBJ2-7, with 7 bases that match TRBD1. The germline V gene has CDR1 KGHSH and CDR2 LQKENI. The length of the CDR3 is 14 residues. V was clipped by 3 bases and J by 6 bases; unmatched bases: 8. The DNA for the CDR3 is TGTGCCAGCTCACCGACTACAGGGGTGCTCGAGCAGTACTTC. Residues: CASSPTTGVLEQYF.

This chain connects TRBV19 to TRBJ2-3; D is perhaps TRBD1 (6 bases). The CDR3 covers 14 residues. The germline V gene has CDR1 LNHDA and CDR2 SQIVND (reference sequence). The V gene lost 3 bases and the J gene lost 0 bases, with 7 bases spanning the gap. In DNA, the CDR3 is TGTGCCAGTAGTATCGACAGGAGCACAGATACGCAGTATTTT. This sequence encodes CASSIDRSTDTQYF.

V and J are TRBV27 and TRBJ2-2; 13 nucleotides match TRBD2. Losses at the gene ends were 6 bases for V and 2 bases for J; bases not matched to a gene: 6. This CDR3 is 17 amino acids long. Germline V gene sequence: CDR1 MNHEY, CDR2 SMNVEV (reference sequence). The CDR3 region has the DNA TGTGCCAGCAGACTTGGACTAGCGGGGGTTAACACCGGGGAGCTGTTTTTT. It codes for CASRLGLAGVNTGELFF.

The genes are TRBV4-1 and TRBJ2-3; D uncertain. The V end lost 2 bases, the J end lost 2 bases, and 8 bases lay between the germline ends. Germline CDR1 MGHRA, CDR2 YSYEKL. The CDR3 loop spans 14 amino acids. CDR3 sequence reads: CASSQSQNTDTQYF. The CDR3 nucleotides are TGCGCCAGCAGCCAAAGTCAGAACACAGATACGCAGTATTTT.

In DNA, the CDR3 is TGTGCCAGCAGCTTGTTTCCCGCTGACGGGATCTATGGCTACACCTTC. Translation: CASSLFPADGIYGYTF. The chain joins TRBV7-9 to TRBJ1-2; unclear D gene. The germline V gene has CDR1 SEHNR and CDR2 FQNEAQ (reference sequence). The CDR3 runs to 16 residues. V was cut by 3 bases and J by 4 bases, with 18 bases left in between.

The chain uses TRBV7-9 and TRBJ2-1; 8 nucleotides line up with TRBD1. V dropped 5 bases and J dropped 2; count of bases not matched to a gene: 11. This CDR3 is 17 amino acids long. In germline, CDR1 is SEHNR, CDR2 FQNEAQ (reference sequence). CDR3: CASSPPADRATYNEQFF. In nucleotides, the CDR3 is TGTGCCAGCAGCCCCCCCGCGGACAGGGCCACCTACAATGAGCAGTTCTTC. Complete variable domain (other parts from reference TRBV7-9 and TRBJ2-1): DTGVSQNPRHKITKRGQNVTFRCDPISEHNRLYWYRQTLGQGPEFLTYFQNEAQLEKSRLLSDRFSAERPKGSFSTLEIQRTEQGDSAMYLCASSPPADRATYNEQFFGPGTRLTVL.

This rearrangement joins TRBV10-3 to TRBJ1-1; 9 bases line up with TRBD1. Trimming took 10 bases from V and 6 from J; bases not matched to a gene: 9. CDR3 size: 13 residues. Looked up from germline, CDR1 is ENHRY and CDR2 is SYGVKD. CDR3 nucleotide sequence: TGTGCCACCTGGGACAGGGTGGTATCTGAAGCTTTCTTT. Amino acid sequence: CATWDRVVSEAFF.

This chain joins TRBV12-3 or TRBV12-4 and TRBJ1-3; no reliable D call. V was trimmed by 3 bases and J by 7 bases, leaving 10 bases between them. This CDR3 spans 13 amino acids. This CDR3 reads CASSFLIRNTIYF. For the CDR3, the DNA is TGTGCCAGCAGTTTCCTCATACGGAACACCATATATTTT.

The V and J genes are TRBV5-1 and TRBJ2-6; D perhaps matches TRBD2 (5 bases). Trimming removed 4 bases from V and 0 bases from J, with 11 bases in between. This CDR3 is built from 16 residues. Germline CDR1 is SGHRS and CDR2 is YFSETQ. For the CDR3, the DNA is TGCGCCAGCAGCCCTGGACGGGACTCTGGGGCCAACGTCCTGACTTTC. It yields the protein CASSPGRDSGANVLTF.

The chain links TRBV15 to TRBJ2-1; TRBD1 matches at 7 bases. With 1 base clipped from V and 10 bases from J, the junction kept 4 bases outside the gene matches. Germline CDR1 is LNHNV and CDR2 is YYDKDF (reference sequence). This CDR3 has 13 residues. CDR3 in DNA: TGTGCCACCAGCAGAGTTGGACAGGACGAGCAGTTCTTC. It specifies CATSRVGQDEQFF.

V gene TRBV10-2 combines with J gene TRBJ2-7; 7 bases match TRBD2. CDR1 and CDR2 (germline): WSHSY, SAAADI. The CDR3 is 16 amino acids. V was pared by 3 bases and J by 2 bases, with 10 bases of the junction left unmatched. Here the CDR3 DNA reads TGCGCCAGCAGTGACAAAGCAGCGGGGTTAACCTACGAGCAGTACTTC. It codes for CASSDKAAGLTYEQYF.

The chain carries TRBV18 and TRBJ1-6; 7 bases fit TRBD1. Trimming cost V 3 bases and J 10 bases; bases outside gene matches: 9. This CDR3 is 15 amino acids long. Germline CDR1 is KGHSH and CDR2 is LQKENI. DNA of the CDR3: TGTGCCAGCTCACCTGGGACAGTATCAAAATCACCCCTCCACTTT. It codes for CASSPGTVSKSPLHF.